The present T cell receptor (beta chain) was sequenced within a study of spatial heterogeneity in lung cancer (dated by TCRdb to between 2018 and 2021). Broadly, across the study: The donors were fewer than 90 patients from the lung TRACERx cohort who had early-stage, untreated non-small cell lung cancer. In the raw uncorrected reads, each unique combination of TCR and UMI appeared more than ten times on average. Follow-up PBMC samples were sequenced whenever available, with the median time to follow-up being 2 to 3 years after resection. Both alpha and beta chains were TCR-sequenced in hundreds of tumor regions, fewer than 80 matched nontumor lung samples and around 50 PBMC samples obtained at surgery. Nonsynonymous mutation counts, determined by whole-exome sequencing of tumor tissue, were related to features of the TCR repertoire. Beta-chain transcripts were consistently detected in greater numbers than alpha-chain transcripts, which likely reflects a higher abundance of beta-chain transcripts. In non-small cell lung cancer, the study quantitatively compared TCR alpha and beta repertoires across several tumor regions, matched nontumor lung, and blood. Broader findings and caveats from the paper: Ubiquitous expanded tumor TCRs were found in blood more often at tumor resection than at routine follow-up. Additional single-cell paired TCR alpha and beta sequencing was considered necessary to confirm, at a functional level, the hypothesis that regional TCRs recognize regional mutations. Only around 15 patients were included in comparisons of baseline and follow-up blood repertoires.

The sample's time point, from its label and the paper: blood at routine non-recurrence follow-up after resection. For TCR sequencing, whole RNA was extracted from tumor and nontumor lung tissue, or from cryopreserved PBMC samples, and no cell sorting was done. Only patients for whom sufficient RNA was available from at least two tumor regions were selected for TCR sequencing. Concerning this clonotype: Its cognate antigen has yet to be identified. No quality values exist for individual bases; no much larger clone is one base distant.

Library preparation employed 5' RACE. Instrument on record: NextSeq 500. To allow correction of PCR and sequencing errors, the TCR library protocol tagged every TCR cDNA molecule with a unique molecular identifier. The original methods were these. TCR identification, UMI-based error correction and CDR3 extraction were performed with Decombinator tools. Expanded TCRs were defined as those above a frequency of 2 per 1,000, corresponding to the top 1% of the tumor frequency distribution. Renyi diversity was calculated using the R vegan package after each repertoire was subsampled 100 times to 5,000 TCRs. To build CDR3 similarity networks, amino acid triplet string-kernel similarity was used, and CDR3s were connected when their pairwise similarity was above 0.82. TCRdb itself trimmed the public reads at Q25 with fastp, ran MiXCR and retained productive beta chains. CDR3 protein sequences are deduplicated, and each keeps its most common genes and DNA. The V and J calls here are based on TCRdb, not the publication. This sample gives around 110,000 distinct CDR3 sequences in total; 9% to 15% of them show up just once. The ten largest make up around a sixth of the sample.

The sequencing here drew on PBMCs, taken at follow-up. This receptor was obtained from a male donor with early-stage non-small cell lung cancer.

For the CDR3, the sequence is CASSRGESQPQHF. The DNA reads as follows: TGTGCCAGCAGCAGGGGGGAAAGTCAGCCCCAGCATTTT. This sequence uses TRBV7-3 and TRBJ1-5, with a weak D call of TRBD1 (6 bases match). The CDR3 spans 13 residues, from the cysteine through the phenylalanine. Kept here is only the CDR3 DNA, which spans 39 bases and is read in frame from base 1. The germline V gene yields SGHTA for CDR1 and FQGTGA for CDR2. V loses 5 bases, J loses 6 bases, and the germline ends lie 11 bases apart.